This entry lists 17 T cell receptor beta chains sequenced from one sample in a study of neurological immune-mediated disorders. TCRdb independently ran MiXCR on the 5' RACE reads; one entry per CDR3 protein. This sample has roughly 71,000 distinct CDR3 sequences, with roughly 3.9% found just once. Sequenced: PBMCs. These receptors were obtained from a man younger than 45 with multiple sclerosis.

This clonotype showed up many times. The rearrangement joins TRBV7-2 to TRBJ2-7, with 7 bases matching TRBD1. The CDR3 has 16 amino acids. The germline V gene encodes CDR1 SGHTA and CDR2 FQGNSA. V dropped 5 bases and J dropped 1; count of bases not matched to a gene: 11. CDR3 nucleotide sequence: TGTGCCAGCAGCCCCCGCCCTGTCAGGGGGTCCTACGAGCAGTACTTC. Translating gives CASSPRPVRGSYEQYF.

Remarks on this clonotype: This could be a read error, since a much larger clone is one nucleotide away. V gene TRBV6-1 combines with J gene TRBJ1-1; D unclear. The CDR3 has 10 residues. CDR1 and CDR2 (germline): MNHNS, SASEGT. CDR3 protein: CARSEALGSF. The DNA for the CDR3 is TGTGCCAGAAGTGAAGCCCTTGGGTCCTTT.

This clonotype appeared many times. V is TRBV7-9 and J is TRBJ1-1; D gene unclear. Between the trimmed V and J ends, which lost 2 bases and 1 base, there was a span of 5 bases. This CDR3 spans 13 amino acids. The germline CDR1 and CDR2 sequences are SEHNR and FQNEAQ (reference sequence). CDR3 nucleotide sequence: TGTGCCAGCAGCTTATCAGGGAACACTGAAGCTTTCTTT. Its translation is CASSLSGNTEAFF.

This clonotype came up a few times. The rearrangement joins TRBV15 to TRBJ2-1; D might be TRBD1 or TRBD2, each matching 5 bases. Trimming stripped 6 bases from V and 4 bases from J, with 10 bases between. CDR1 is LNHNV and CDR2 is YYDKDF in the germline V gene (reference sequence). The CDR3 contains 13 residues. The CDR3 bases are TGTGCCACCAGTCGGGACGGATACAATGAGCAGTTCTTC. It yields the protein CATSRDGYNEQFF.

This clonotype was observed many times. The chain uses TRBV18 and TRBJ1-2, with D hard to call. From germline, CDR1 is KGHSH and CDR2 LQKENI. Trimming took off 2 bases at V and 2 bases at J, with 6 bases between the two ends. This CDR3 region has 13 residues. CDR3 protein: CASSPGENYGYTF. Here the CDR3 DNA reads TGTGCCAGCTCACCAGGGGAGAACTATGGCTACACCTTC.

Ten or more counts support this clonotype. The junction does not match germline at one end; this may be a read error. This chain uses TRBV20-1 with TRBJ1-6, with D uncertain. The CDR3 consists of 15 residues. The germline V gene has CDR1 DFQATT and CDR2 SNEGSKA (reference sequence). The CDR3 bases are TGCAGTGCTAAAGGGTCGTTCTCCTATAATTCACCCCTCAACTTT. Amino acids: CSAKGSFSYNSPLNF.

There are many counts of this clonotype. The rearrangement uses TRBV11-2 and TRBJ2-7; D possibly uses TRBD1 or TRBD2 (5 bases each). Germline CDR1 reads SGHAT; CDR2 reads FQNNGV. The CDR3 length is 14 residues. V shed 3 bases and J shed 0 bases, with 9 bases lying between them. This chain's CDR3 is CASSFWDPSYEQYF. The CDR3, as DNA: TGTGCCAGCAGCTTCTGGGACCCCTCCTACGAGCAGTACTTC.

There are many counts of this clonotype. V is TRBV25-1 and J is TRBJ2-5; 9 nucleotides align to TRBD2. Germline V gene sequence: CDR1 MGHDK, CDR2 SYGVNS. The CDR3 is 14 residues long. Trimming cost V 2 bases and J 5 bases; bases outside gene matches: 3. CDR3 sequence reads: CASSEAGGMETQYF. CDR3 DNA sequence: TGTGCCAGCAGTGAAGCGGGGGGGATGGAGACCCAGTACTTC.

The chain joins TRBV4-1 to TRBJ1-1; unclear D gene. The ends were cut back, 4 bases at V and 5 bases at J, with 11 bases in the middle. Germline values: CDR1 MGHRA, CDR2 YSYEKL. This CDR3 region has 13 residues. CDR3 residues: CASSPSPGTEAFF. The CDR3 DNA reads TGCGCCAGCAGCCCGTCTCCGGGGACTGAAGCTTTCTTT.

This clonotype was counted ten times or more. The CDR3 loop is CASSLGQLGLAYEQYF. CDR3 bases: TGTGCCAGCAGCCTGGGACAGTTGGGACTAGCCTACGAGCAGTACTTC. The chain couples TRBV11-2 to TRBJ2-7; a possible D gene is TRBD2 (8 bases). Germline CDR1 and CDR2: SGHAT and FQNNGV. The V end was cut by 5 bases, the J end by 2 bases, with 19 bases between. The CDR3 sequence is 16 residues long.

This clonotype was picked up many times. The rearrangement joins TRBV7-9 to TRBJ2-1; no clear D. The CDR3 sequence is 14 residues long. V shed 4 bases and J shed 5 bases, with 12 bases lying between them. CDR1 SEHNR and CDR2 FQNEAQ come from the germline V gene (reference sequence). In DNA form, the CDR3 reads TGTGCCAGCAGCTCGACCGGGCCACACAATGAGCAGTTCTTC. Amino acids: CASSSTGPHNEQFF.

This clonotype has at least ten counts. The V call is TRBV20-1, the J call TRBJ2-7; D gene uncertain. The germline V and J ends were trimmed by 0 bases and 0 bases, with 15 bases remaining between them. Germline V lookup: CDR1 DFQATT, CDR2 SNEGSKA (reference sequence). This CDR3 comprises 16 residues. As DNA, the CDR3 is TGCAGTGCTAGAGAGGAGAAGGGCATGGACTCCTACGAGCAGTACTTC. It encodes CSAREEKGMDSYEQYF.

This clonotype was recorded many times. CDR3 bases: TGTGCCAGCAGCCAAGTGGGGGGGGCCCCTGAAGCTTTCTTT. It translates to CASSQVGGAPEAFF. The chain employs TRBV3-1 and TRBJ1-1; weak D call: TRBD1 (6 bases). The V end was cut by 1 base, the J end by 6 bases, with 12 bases between. Germline V gene data show CDR1 as LGHDT and CDR2 as YNNKEL (reference sequence). CDR3 length equals 14 residues.

This clonotype was detected ten times or more. V gene TRBV6-1 combines with J gene TRBJ2-3; unclear D gene. Trimming cost V 4 bases and J 3 bases, with 17 bases left between them. The CDR3 sequence is 16 residues long. Germline lookup yields CDR1 MNHNS and CDR2 SASEGT. CDR3 loop: CASSVDHPPGTDTQYF. The CDR3 nucleotides are TGTGCCAGCAGTGTGGACCATCCACCCGGTACAGATACGCAGTATTTT.

Within the sample, this clonotype is medium-sized. The chain carries TRBV7-2 and TRBJ2-3, with 11 bases fitting TRBD2. The V and J ends lost 5 bases and 3 bases, in that order; junction bases with no gene match: 7. This CDR3 is built from 16 residues. Germline V lookup: CDR1 SGHTA, CDR2 FQGNSA. CDR3 sequence: CASSTRLAGSTDTQYF. CDR3 in DNA: TGTGCCAGCAGCACCCGACTAGCGGGGTCTACAGATACGCAGTATTTT.

In its sample, this clonotype was seen many times. The chain employs TRBV4-1 and TRBJ1-4, with TRBD1 identical over 8 bases. Germline V gene lookup returns CDR1 MGHRA and CDR2 YSYEKL. Trimming took 6 bases from V and 5 from J; bases not matched to a gene: 11. The CDR3 consists of 16 residues. The CDR3 nucleotides are TGCGCCAGCAGGCGTCGCCAGGGGGCAAGGAATGAAAAACTGTTTTTT. Its protein is CASRRRQGARNEKLFF.

This clonotype was seen at least ten times. The V gene is TRBV27, the J gene TRBJ1-6; D remains ambiguous. Germline assignment: CDR1 MNHEY and CDR2 SMNVEV (reference sequence). The CDR3 extends over 14 amino acids. Trimming left V 2 bases short and J 5 bases short, with 7 bases between. The CDR3 is CASSLAGHNSPLHF. The CDR3 DNA is TGTGCCAGCAGTTTAGCGGGTCATAATTCACCCCTCCACTTT.